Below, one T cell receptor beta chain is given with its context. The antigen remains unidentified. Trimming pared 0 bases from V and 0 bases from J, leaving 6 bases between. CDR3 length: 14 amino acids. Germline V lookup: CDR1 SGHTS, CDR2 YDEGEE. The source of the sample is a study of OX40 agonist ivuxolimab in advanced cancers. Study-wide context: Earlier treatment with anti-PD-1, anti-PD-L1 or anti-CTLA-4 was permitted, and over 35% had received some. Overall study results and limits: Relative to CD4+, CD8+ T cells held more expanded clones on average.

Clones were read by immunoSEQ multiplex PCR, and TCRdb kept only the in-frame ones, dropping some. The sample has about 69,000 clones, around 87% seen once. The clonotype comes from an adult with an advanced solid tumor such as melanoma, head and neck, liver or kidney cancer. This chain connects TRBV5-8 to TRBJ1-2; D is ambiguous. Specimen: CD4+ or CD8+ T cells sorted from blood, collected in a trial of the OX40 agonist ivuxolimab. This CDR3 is CASSLGTTNYGYTF. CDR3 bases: TGTGCCAGCAGCTTGGGGACCACTAACTATGGCTACACCTTC.